This entry lists 4 T cell receptor beta chains sequenced from one sample in a study of cytomegalovirus exposure and HLA in healthy donors. The PCR was carried out with 60 Vbeta primers and 13 Jbeta primers. This table comes from immunoSEQ multiplex PCR, and its TCRdb copy is limited to in-frame clones, with some not included. The table shows over 120,000 clones, with roughly 74% occurring only once. The specimen was PBMCs. Receptors originate from a woman younger than 30 in good health and CMV-seropositive.

V gene TRBV5-1 combines with J gene TRBJ2-2; the D is unclear. The V end was cut by 1 base, the J end by 0 bases, with 7 bases between. Germline values: CDR1 SGHRS, CDR2 YFSETQ. CDR3 length: 15 residues. CDR3 bases: TGCGCCAGCAGCTTGTCGACTTCGAACACCGGGGAGCTGTTTTTT. This translates into CASSLSTSNTGELFF.

This clone was counted a few times. V gene TRBV18 combines with J gene TRBJ2-1; a weak D match, TRBD2 (6 bases). Deletions cut 2 bases from V and 0 bases from J, with 8 bases between. CDR1 and CDR2 from the germline V gene are KGHSH and LQKENI. This CDR3 has 15 amino acids. The DNA for the CDR3 is TGTGCCAGCTCACCAGCGGGGAGCTCCTACAATGAGCAGTTCTTC. This encodes CASSPAGSSYNEQFF.

A note on this clone: Germline and junction disagree at one end, which may indicate a read error. The chain carries TRBV14 and TRBJ2-3, with D unclear. Germline CDR1 reads SGHDN; CDR2 reads FVKESK. This CDR3 spans 13 amino acids. CDR3 in DNA: TGTGCCAGCAGCCAAGACTGGGCAGACACGCAGTATTTT. Amino acids: CASSQDWADTQYF.

This clone has a single count. V is TRBV25-1 and J is TRBJ2-7; 8 bases agree with TRBD1. Germline assignment: CDR1 MGHDK and CDR2 SYGVNS. V was clipped by 3 bases and J by 0 bases; unmatched bases: 7. This CDR3 is 16 amino acids long. CDR3 sequence (DNA): TGTGCCAGCAGTGACACCGGGACAGGACGCTCCTACGAGCAGTACTTC. It yields the protein CASSDTGTGRSYEQYF.